Each of the 9 T cell receptor beta chains below was sequenced from the same sample in a study of T cell repertoires in cytomegalovirus infection. TCRdb fed the reads into MiXCR, producing one record per CDR3 protein. Of hundreds of thousands of distinct CDR3 sequences listed, less than 20% are singletons. Sequenced: PBMCs. The receptors come from a human donor in good health (CMV status not recorded). Some clones in this sample may be carry-over from other donors' samples.

This clonotype was seen more than once but under ten times. This chain joins TRBV3-1 and TRBJ1-6, with 7 positions matching TRBD1. The CDR3 length is 15 residues. The V segment lost 5 bases and the J segment 8 bases; nucleotides outside the gene matches: 9. Germline V CDR1 and CDR2: LGHDT, YNNKEL (reference sequence). CDR3 nucleotides: TGTGCCAGCAGCTACCGCAGGGGGTCCGATTCACCCCTCCACTTT. The encoded protein is CASSYRRGSDSPLHF. The full variable domain, its missing parts supplied by reference TRBV3-1 and TRBJ1-6, is DTAVSQTPKYLVTQMGNDKSIKCEQNLGHDTMYWYKQDSKKFLKIMFSYNNKELIINETVPNRFSPKSPDKAHLNLHINSLELGDSAVYFCASSYRRGSDSPLHFGNGTRLTVT.

The table lists this clonotype with a few counts. This chain links TRBV12-5 with TRBJ2-1; no clear D. Trimming cost V 5 bases and J 0 bases, with 5 bases left between them. The CDR3 spans 13 residues. Per the germline V gene, CDR1 is LGHNT and CDR2 is FRNRAP. The CDR3 coding sequence is TGTGCTAGTGGTGACAACTCCTACAATGAGCAGTTCTTC. Translation: CASGDNSYNEQFF.

This clonotype has at least ten counts. This rearrangement joins TRBV7-2 to TRBJ1-2; D unclear. CDR3 size: 13 residues. Germline V gives CDR1 SGHTA, CDR2 FQGNSA. The V end was cut by 2 bases, the J end by 2 bases, with 6 bases between. DNA for the CDR3: TGTGCCAGCAGCTTAACAGCAAACTATGGCTACACCTTC. It specifies CASSLTANYGYTF.

Worth noting for this clonotype: A much larger clone lies a single base off, so this may be a read error. The rearrangement joins TRBV7-8 to TRBJ1-6; 9 bases map to TRBD1. The CDR3 is 15 residues long. CDR1 is SGHVS, CDR2 FQNEAQ, per germline. The V gene end was trimmed by 1 base and the J gene end by 7 bases; junction bases not matched to a gene: 2. In DNA form, the CDR3 reads TGTGCCAGCAGCTTAGGGGGACAGGGAAATTCACCCCTCCACTTT. It specifies CASSLGGQGNSPLHF.

The V and J genes are TRBV7-2 and TRBJ2-2; no firm D call. The CDR3 contains 13 residues. V shed 2 bases and J shed 9 bases, with 10 bases lying between them. Germline V gives CDR1 SGHTA, CDR2 FQGNSA. The CDR3 bases are TGTGCCAGCAGCTTATGGACGTCCCGGGAGCTGTTTTTT. Translated, it gives CASSLWTSRELFF. Using reference TRBV7-2 and TRBJ2-2 for the parts outside the CDR3, the full variable domain is GAGVSQSPSNKVTEKGKDVELRCDPISGHTALYWYRQSLGQGLEFLIYFQGNSAPDKSGLPSDRFSAERTGGSVSTLTIQRTQQEDSAVYLCASSLWTSRELFFGEGSRLTVL.

Many counts were recorded for this clonotype. This rearrangement joins TRBV7-2 to TRBJ2-3; D is unclear. Trimming shortened V by 1 base and J by 2 bases, and 7 bases separated the two germline ends. The CDR3 spans 14 residues. Per germline, CDR1 SGHTA and CDR2 FQGNSA. CDR3 bases: TGTGCCAGCAGCTTAGATCCCCTCACAGATACGCAGTATTTT. Its protein product is CASSLDPLTDTQYF.

This clonotype was recorded many times. The rearrangement joins TRBV12-3 or TRBV12-4 to TRBJ1-4, with D unclear. This CDR3 contains 13 residues. The V gene lost 9 bases and the J gene lost 5 bases, with 13 bases spanning the gap. CDR3: CASSWALNEKLFF. In nucleotides, the CDR3 is TGTGCCAGTTCCTGGGCACTAAATGAAAAACTGTTTTTT.

This clonotype has a handful of counts. The rearrangement joins TRBV2 to TRBJ2-5; D possibly corresponds to TRBD1 (5 bases). Trimming shortened V by 1 base and J by 4 bases, and 10 bases separated the two germline ends. The germline V gene has CDR1 SNHLY and CDR2 FYNNEI. CDR3 length equals 14 residues. Written as DNA, the CDR3 is TGTGCCAGCAGTGAAGTGACAGTTACAGAGACCCAGTACTTC. This encodes CASSEVTVTETQYF.

This clonotype was counted many times. The V call is TRBV7-8, the J call TRBJ2-3; 7 bases line up with TRBD1. The junction had 8 bases not matched to a gene; V was cut back by 0 bases and J by 2 bases. Germline values: CDR1 SGHVS, CDR2 FQNEAQ. The CDR3 is made up of 17 amino acids. CDR3: CASSLAYRQGHTDTQYF. The DNA of the CDR3 is TGTGCCAGCAGCTTAGCGTACCGACAGGGACACACAGATACGCAGTATTTT.